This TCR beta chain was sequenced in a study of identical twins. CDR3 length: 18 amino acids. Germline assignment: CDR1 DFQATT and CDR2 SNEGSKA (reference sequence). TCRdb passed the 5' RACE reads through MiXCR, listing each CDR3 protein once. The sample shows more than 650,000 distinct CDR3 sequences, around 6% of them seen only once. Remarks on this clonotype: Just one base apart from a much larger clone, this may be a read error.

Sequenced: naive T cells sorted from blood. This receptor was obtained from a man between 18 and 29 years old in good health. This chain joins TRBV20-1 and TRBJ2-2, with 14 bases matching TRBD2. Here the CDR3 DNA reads TGCAGTGCTAGGCCGGGACTAGCGGGAGCTCGTAGCACCGGGGAGCTGTATTTT. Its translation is CSARPGLAGARSTGELYF.